This TCR beta chain was sequenced for a study of shared clonotypes between healthy human individuals. Of note for this clone: Antigen unknown.

Looked up from germline, CDR1 is SGHDN and CDR2 is FVKESK. The CDR3 consists of 12 residues. The ends were cut back, 5 bases at V and 6 bases at J, with 9 bases in the middle. Repertoires were generated with immunoSEQ multiplex PCR, while TCRdb's copy carries only in-frame clones and drops some. The sample shows 2 million to 2.5 million clones, around 93% of them seen only once. Overall study findings and caveats: An effect of sequencing depth on clonotype sharing among donors was expected. Rarefaction exposed incomplete sorted-subset sequencing despite large depth. It was the few donors that limited the genetic and exposure-history diversity represented.

The gene calls are TRBV14 and TRBJ2-3; D unresolved. This receptor was taken from a young man in good health. Some clones in this sample may be carry-over from other donors' samples. The sequenced material came from naive CD4+ T cells from PBMCs. Documented subset: CD45RA+ positively selected. The CDR3 reads CASSLIMDTQYF. As DNA, the CDR3 is TGTGCCAGCAGCTTGATCATGGATACGCAGTATTTT.